The 4 T cell receptor beta chains below come from one sample, sequenced in a study of CD8+CD57+ T cells in acquired aplastic anemia. According to the study, genomic DNA was the template for TCR beta VDJ and CDR3 profiling. TCRdb re-analysed the reads in MiXCR, keeping a single row per CDR3 protein. The profile shows 100,000 to 150,000 distinct CDR3 sequences, about 40% of them singletons. For sequencing, patients were chosen who had shown expansion of CD8+CD57+ cells by flow cytometry. Source material: sorted CD4+, CD8+, or CD8+CD57+ T cells (not recorded which) from PBMCs. All receptors derive from a human donor with aplastic anemia.

In regard to this clonotype: Since a much larger clone is just one base distant, this may be a read error. This chain joins TRBV10-3 and TRBJ1-2, with unresolved D. This CDR3 has 11 residues. The germline gives CDR1 ENHRY, CDR2 SYGVKD. The ends were cut back, 11 bases at V and 3 bases at J, with 10 bases in the middle. In DNA form, the CDR3 reads TGTGCCCGCAGTGGCCACTATGGCTACACCTTC. Residues: CARSGHYGYTF.

This sequence joins TRBV19 and TRBJ1-2; D unresolved. The CDR3 consists of 12 residues. Trimming pared 5 bases from V and 3 bases from J, leaving 7 bases between. Germline CDR1 reads LNHDA; CDR2 reads SQIVND (reference sequence). The CDR3 protein is CASSWSDYGYTF. The CDR3 DNA follows: TGTGCCAGTAGTTGGAGCGACTATGGCTACACCTTC.

The sample holds many counts of this clonotype. This chain links TRBV7-6 with TRBJ2-1; D unclear. CDR3 length: 12 amino acids. The V and J ends lost 5 bases and 7 bases respectively, with 9 bases between them. Germline V gene data show CDR1 as SGHVS and CDR2 as FNYEAQ. CDR3 sequence: CASSMGMNEQFF. The CDR3 DNA is TGTGCCAGCAGCATGGGGATGAATGAGCAGTTCTTC.

This clonotype was seen repeatedly, ten times or more. The chain employs TRBV5-1 and TRBJ2-6; D call uncertain. The CDR3 sequence is 17 residues long. The V gene's germline CDR1 is SGHRS and CDR2 YFSETQ. V lost 6 bases to trimming and J lost 0 bases, with 16 bases between them. The CDR3 loop reads CASNSRSSSSGANVLTF. The CDR3 nucleotides are TGCGCCAGCAACTCGAGGAGTAGTTCCTCTGGGGCCAACGTCCTGACTTTC.